Presented here are 10 T cell receptor beta chains from one specimen sequenced in a study of blood T cell repertoires in COVID-19. Repertoires were generated with immunoSEQ multiplex PCR, while TCRdb's copy carries only in-frame clones and drops some. The sample comprises over 60,000 clones, 70% to 85% of which are singletons, and roughly 15% rests with the top ten. The specimen sequenced was peripheral blood. The receptors were gathered from a man aged 50 to 59 with COVID-19, enrolled during active disease.

V and J are TRBV6-4 and TRBJ2-5; 14 nucleotides match TRBD2. The CDR3 totals 16 residues. The trim removed 3 bases at V and 2 bases at J, leaving 2 bases unmatched. The germline CDR1 and CDR2 sequences are MRHNA and SNTAGT. CDR3 sequence: CASSEGTSGGQETQYF. The CDR3 DNA reads as TGTGCCAGCAGTGAGGGGACTAGCGGGGGACAAGAGACCCAGTACTTC.

This clone has only a few counts. The chain uses TRBV4-1 and TRBJ1-2; 9 bases are a match to TRBD1. This CDR3 is 14 amino acids long. From germline, CDR1 is MGHRA and CDR2 YSYEKL. V was pared by 8 bases and J by 8 bases, with 12 bases of the junction left unmatched. The CDR3 DNA reads TGCGCCAGCTCAACACAGGGGGCGACTCAAGGCTACACCTTC. Protein product: CASSTQGATQGYTF.

CDR3 coding DNA: TGTGCCAGCAGCGTCGTCGGGGGGGCTAATGCAGATACGCAGTATTTT. It codes for CASSVVGGANADTQYF. The chain couples TRBV9 to TRBJ2-3, with 8 bases lining up with TRBD2. Germline V gene lookup returns CDR1 SGDLS and CDR2 YYNGEE. The junction had 9 bases not matched to a gene; V was cut back by 2 bases and J by 4 bases. The CDR3 extends over 16 amino acids.

This clone was counted between two and nine times. This chain links TRBV4-3 with TRBJ1-6; no reliable D call. Trimming pared 2 bases from V and 9 bases from J, leaving 11 bases between. CDR3 length: 14 amino acids. Germline CDR1 is LGHNA and CDR2 is YSLEER. As DNA, the CDR3 is TGCGCCAGCAGCCAACCCCCAGCGGGTTCACCCCTCCACTTT. Translating gives CASSQPPAGSPLHF.

The chain recombines TRBV29-1 with TRBJ2-5; TRBD2 matches at 8 bases. The V gene end was trimmed by 4 bases and the J gene end by 3 bases; junction bases not matched to a gene: 4. CDR3 length: 13 residues. Germline CDR1 is SQVTM and CDR2 is ANQGSEA. In DNA, the CDR3 is TGCAGCGTTGTCCGGGGGGGAAAAGAGACCCAGTACTTC. Translating gives CSVVRGGKETQYF.

V is TRBV27 and J is TRBJ1-2; D unclear. Between the trimmed V and J ends, which lost 5 bases and 1 base, there was a span of 20 bases. The V gene's germline CDR1 is MNHEY and CDR2 SMNVEV (reference sequence). The CDR3 is 17 residues long. The DNA for the CDR3 is TGTGCCAGCAGTAAAATGGGTCCCGACGGGTATAACTATGGCTACACCTTC. This sequence encodes CASSKMGPDGYNYGYTF.

The chain employs TRBV6-2 or TRBV6-3 and TRBJ2-1; 9 positions match TRBD2. CDR3 size: 13 residues. Germline V gene lookup returns CDR1 MNHEY and CDR2 SVGEGT. V lost 4 bases, J lost 10 bases, and 5 bases stayed unmatched. For the CDR3, the DNA is TGTGCCAGCAGTTGGATTAGCGGGGGAGAGCAGTTCTTC. It yields the protein CASSWISGGEQFF.

The V call is TRBV6-5, the J call TRBJ2-7; 10 bases line up with TRBD2. This CDR3 contains 15 residues. Germline lookup yields CDR1 MNHEY and CDR2 SVGAGI. Germline trimming cut 6 bases from V and 1 base from J; bases unmatched to any gene: 6. CDR3 bases: TGTGCCAGCAGCCCAGCTAGCGGGGGATCCTACGAGCAGTACTTC. As protein: CASSPASGGSYEQYF.

For the CDR3, the DNA is TGCGCCAGCAGTGACCCTGGACTAGCGGGGGGCCAAGAGACCCAGTACTTC. Protein sequence: CASSDPGLAGGQETQYF. The rearrangement joins TRBV10-1 to TRBJ2-5; 14 bases are a match to TRBD2. Germline loops: CDR1 WNHNN, CDR2 SYGVQD (reference sequence). This CDR3 is built from 17 residues. J was trimmed by 1 base and V by 3 bases; bases with no gene match: 4.

The rearrangement links TRBV5-5 to TRBJ2-1, with a tentative D call TRBD2 (5 bases). Germline CDR1 SGHKS, CDR2 YYEKEE (reference sequence). V shed 4 bases and J shed 5 bases, with 25 bases lying between them. The CDR3 spans 18 residues. Here the CDR3 reads CASSPRGLGTGFDNEQFF. CDR3 nucleotides: TGTGCCAGCAGCCCCCGAGGGCTAGGAACTGGATTTGACAATGAGCAGTTCTTC.